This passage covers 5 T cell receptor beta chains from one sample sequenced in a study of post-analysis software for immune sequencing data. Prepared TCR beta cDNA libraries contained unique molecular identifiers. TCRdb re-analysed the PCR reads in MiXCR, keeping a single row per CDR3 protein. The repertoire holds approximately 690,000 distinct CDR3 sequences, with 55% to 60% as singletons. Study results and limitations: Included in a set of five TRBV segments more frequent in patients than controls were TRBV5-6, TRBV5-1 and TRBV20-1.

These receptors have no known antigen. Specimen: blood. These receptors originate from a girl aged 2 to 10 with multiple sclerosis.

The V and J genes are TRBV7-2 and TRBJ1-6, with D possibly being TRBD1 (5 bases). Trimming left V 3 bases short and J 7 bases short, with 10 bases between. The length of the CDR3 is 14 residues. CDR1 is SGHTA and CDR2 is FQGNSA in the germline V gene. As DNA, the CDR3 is TGTGCCAGCAGCTTTCTAGGGGACAATTCACCCCTCCACTTT. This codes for CASSFLGDNSPLHF.

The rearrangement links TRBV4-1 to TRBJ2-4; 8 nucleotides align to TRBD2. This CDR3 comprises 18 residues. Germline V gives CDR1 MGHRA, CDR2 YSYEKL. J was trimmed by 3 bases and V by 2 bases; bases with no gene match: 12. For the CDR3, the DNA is TGCGCCAGCAGCCAACGCCGCAAGCGGGAGATTGGCAAAAACATTCAGTACTTC. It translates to CASSQRRKREIGKNIQYF.

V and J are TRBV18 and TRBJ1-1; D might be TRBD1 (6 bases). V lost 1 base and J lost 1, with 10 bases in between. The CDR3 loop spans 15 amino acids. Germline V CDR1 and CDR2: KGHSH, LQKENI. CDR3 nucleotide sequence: TGTGCCAGCTCACCACGGGGGGGCAAGAACACTGAAGCTTTCTTT. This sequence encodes CASSPRGGKNTEAFF.

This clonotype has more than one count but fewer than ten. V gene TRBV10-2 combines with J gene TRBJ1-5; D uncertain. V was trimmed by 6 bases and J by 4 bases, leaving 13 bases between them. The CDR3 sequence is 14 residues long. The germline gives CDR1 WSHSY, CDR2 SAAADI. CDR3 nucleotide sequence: TGCGCCAGCAGCGCCGTGGATGGAAATCAGCCCCAGCATTTT. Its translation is CASSAVDGNQPQHF.

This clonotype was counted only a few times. CDR3 sequence (DNA): TGTGCCATCAGTAGCGGGATAACCCACGAGCAGTACTTC. It codes for CAISSGITHEQYF. The chain carries TRBV10-3 and TRBJ2-7; 7 positions agree with TRBD2. CDR1 ENHRY and CDR2 SYGVKD come from the germline V gene. The CDR3 consists of 13 residues. V dropped 5 bases and J dropped 5; count of bases not matched to a gene: 6.